What follows are 19 T cell receptor beta chains derived from one specimen sequenced in a study of human T cells and chemical hapten exposure. Each CDR3 protein gets one entry after TCRdb re-called the 5' RACE reads with MiXCR. In the table there are 130,000 or so distinct CDR3 sequences, roughly 4% of which are singletons. Someone pulled total RNA out of unfractionated whole blood. The receptor source for this set is a female donor in good health.

This clonotype was counted many times. In DNA form, the CDR3 reads TGTGCCAGCAGTTACTCTGGTCGAGATACGCAGTATTTT. This translates into CASSYSGRDTQYF. This rearrangement joins TRBV6-5 to TRBJ2-3; D uncertain. Trimming removed 0 bases from V and 5 bases from J, with 6 bases in between. The CDR3 is made up of 13 amino acids. Per the germline V gene, CDR1 is MNHEY and CDR2 is SVGAGI.

This clonotype was detected a few times. The rearrangement joins TRBV20-1 to TRBJ1-2; no reliable D call. This CDR3 is built from 14 residues. Germline V gives CDR1 DFQATT, CDR2 SNEGSKA (reference sequence). Trimming cost V 1 base and J 7 bases, with 16 bases left between them. CDR3 nucleotides: TGCAGTGCTAGAGGTGTTAGACATTCTGGTGGCTACACCTTC. It specifies CSARGVRHSGGYTF.

This clonotype has ten or more counts. The V call is TRBV7-2, the J call TRBJ2-3; TRBD2 matches at 10 bases. The junction had 6 bases not matched to a gene; V was cut back by 0 bases and J by 0 bases. The V gene's germline CDR1 is SGHTA and CDR2 FQGNSA. The CDR3 covers 18 residues. The CDR3 is CASSLALGLAASTDTQYF. Written as DNA, the CDR3 is TGTGCCAGCAGCTTAGCGCTTGGACTAGCGGCCAGCACAGATACGCAGTATTTT.

This clonotype was counted ten times or more. The rearrangement uses TRBV7-3 and TRBJ2-1; TRBD2 matches 10 bases. The J segment lost 0 bases and the V segment lost 6 bases, leaving 11 bases of the junction unmatched. This CDR3 spans 18 amino acids. CDR1 SGHTA and CDR2 FQGTGA come from the germline V gene. CDR3 nucleotide sequence: TGTGCCAGCAGTACTTATAGCGGGGGGCTACCCTCCTACAATGAGCAGTTCTTC. It is translated as CASSTYSGGLPSYNEQFF.

This clonotype occurred many times. The chain carries TRBV28 and TRBJ1-1, with D possibly matching TRBD1 (6 bases). This CDR3 is built from 11 residues. Trimming shortened V by 2 bases and J by 11 bases, and 9 bases separated the two germline ends. CDR1 and CDR2 (germline): MDHEN, SYDVKM. The CDR3 DNA reads TGTGCCAGCAGTTTAAGGCAGGGGGCTTTCTTT. This codes for CASSLRQGAFF. The whole variable domain, filled in from reference TRBV28 and TRBJ1-1, reads DVKVTQSSRYLVKRTGEKVFLECVQDMDHENMFWYRQDPGLGLRLIYFSYDVKMKEKGDIPEGYSVSREKKERFSLILESASTNQTSMYLCASSLRQGAFFGQGTRLTVV.

This clonotype was observed a few times. This sequence joins TRBV20-1 and TRBJ2-5, with 8 positions matching TRBD2. CDR3 length equals 14 residues. The V segment lost 1 base and the J segment 5 bases; nucleotides outside the gene matches: 6. Germline V gene data show CDR1 as DFQATT and CDR2 as SNEGSKA (reference sequence). The CDR3 spells CSARGCGGPETQYF. The DNA of the CDR3 is TGCAGTGCTAGAGGGTGCGGGGGGCCGGAGACCCAGTACTTC.

This clonotype appeared many times. The chain employs TRBV28 and TRBJ2-6, with D unresolved. The CDR3 is 16 residues long. Germline loops: CDR1 MDHEN, CDR2 SYDVKM. V lost 4 bases to trimming and J lost 0 bases, with 10 bases between them. The CDR3 protein is CASSSIPISGANVLTF. CDR3 nucleotide sequence: TGTGCCAGCAGTTCCATTCCGATCTCTGGGGCCAACGTCCTGACTTTC.

This clonotype was seen a handful of times. The genes are TRBV3-1 and TRBJ1-1, with D hard to call. The germline V gene encodes CDR1 LGHDT and CDR2 YNNKEL (reference sequence). Deletions cut 2 bases from V and 0 bases from J, with 4 bases between. The CDR3 is 13 amino acids. The CDR3 loop is CASSQFLNTEAFF. The CDR3 DNA is TGTGCCAGCAGCCAATTTTTGAACACTGAAGCTTTCTTT.

Many counts were recorded for this clonotype. A junction end diverges from the germline sequence, so it may reflect a read error. V usage is TRBV7-9 and J usage is TRBJ2-3, with 8 nucleotides matching TRBD2. The CDR3 is 18 residues long. Germline-derived CDR1 and CDR2 are SEHNR and FQNEAQ (reference sequence). CDR3 sequence: CASSLAVVAGGLGDTQYF. CDR3 in DNA: TGTGCCAGCAGCCTAGCTGTCGTTGCGGGGGGCTTGGGAGATACGCAGTATTTT.

In its sample, this clonotype was seen many times. The rearrangement links TRBV7-2 to TRBJ2-7; D may be TRBD1 or TRBD2 (5 bases each). The germline V gene encodes CDR1 SGHTA and CDR2 FQGNSA. The CDR3 spans 14 residues. V was trimmed by 4 bases and J by 4 bases, leaving 14 bases between them. CDR3 amino acids: CASSSRPGTYEQYF. CDR3 nucleotide sequence: TGTGCCAGCAGCTCAAGGCCCGGGACGTACGAGCAGTACTTC.

There are many counts of this clonotype. V gene TRBV15 combines with J gene TRBJ2-1; TRBD1 matches at 8 bases. CDR1 and CDR2 (germline): LNHNV, YYDKDF (reference sequence). This CDR3 is built from 15 residues. V lost 1 base, J lost 6 bases, and 5 bases stayed unmatched. CDR3 sequence: CATSRGQGAGNEQFF. DNA of the CDR3: TGTGCCACCAGCAGAGGTCAGGGGGCAGGCAATGAGCAGTTCTTC.

This clonotype has a handful of counts. The rearrangement uses TRBV12-3 or TRBV12-4 and TRBJ2-1; 12 positions agree with TRBD2. This CDR3 spans 20 amino acids. V dropped 5 bases and J dropped 4; count of bases not matched to a gene: 18. CDR3 in amino acids: CASSPRRASGGAWGYNEQFF. As DNA, the CDR3 is TGTGCCAGCAGTCCCCGCCGGGCTAGCGGGGGGGCCTGGGGGTACAATGAGCAGTTCTTC.

There are many counts of this clonotype. The chain has TRBV5-5 and TRBJ2-5, with D perhaps matching TRBD1 or TRBD2 (6 bases each). The CDR3 totals 21 residues. Germline V gene data show CDR1 as SGHKS and CDR2 as YYEKEE (reference sequence). With 0 bases removed from V and 1 base from J, the gap between germline ends came to 28 bases. This CDR3 reads CASSLASTRGPSPLPQETQYF. In DNA, the CDR3 is TGTGCCAGCAGCTTGGCCAGCACACGGGGGCCCTCTCCCCTCCCCCAAGAGACCCAGTACTTC.

This clonotype was counted ten times or more. This chain uses TRBV7-2 with TRBJ2-6, with unresolved D. The CDR3 covers 16 residues. V was trimmed by 7 bases and J by 0 bases, leaving 13 bases between them. CDR1 is SGHTA, CDR2 FQGNSA, per germline. CDR3 region: CASTRVADSGANVLTF. CDR3 nucleotide sequence: TGTGCCAGCACCCGGGTGGCAGACTCTGGGGCCAACGTCCTGACTTTC.

This clonotype has at least ten counts. The rearrangement links TRBV29-1 to TRBJ1-5; D unresolved. The CDR3 loop spans 12 amino acids. Germline CDR1 SQVTM, CDR2 ANQGSEA. The V gene lost 5 bases and the J gene lost 4 bases, with 9 bases spanning the gap. The CDR3 region has the DNA TGCAGCGTTTCAGAAAGAAATCAGCCCCAGCATTTT. Translation gives CSVSERNQPQHF. Using reference TRBV29-1 and TRBJ1-5 for the parts outside the CDR3, the full variable domain is SAVISQKPSRDICQRGTSLTIQCQVDSQVTMMFWYRQQPGQSLTLIATANQGSEATYESGFVIDKFPISRPNLTFSTLTVSNMSPEDSSIYLCSVSERNQPQHFGDGTRLSIL.

This clonotype was seen at least ten times. The chain joins TRBV12-3 or TRBV12-4 to TRBJ2-7; TRBD1 matches 8 bases. The V and J ends lost 6 bases and 2 bases, in that order; junction bases with no gene match: 9. The CDR3 has 15 residues. CDR3 amino acids: CASSSRTGSTYEQYF. CDR3 coding DNA: TGTGCCAGCAGCTCACGGACAGGGAGCACCTACGAGCAGTACTTC.

The chain links TRBV18 to TRBJ2-1; D may be TRBD2 (5 bases). The V end was cut by 3 bases, the J end by 10 bases, with 22 bases between. Germline CDR1 and CDR2: KGHSH and LQKENI. The CDR3 spans 16 residues. The CDR3 is CASSPVPGSGQKEQFF. DNA for the CDR3: TGTGCCAGCTCACCGGTCCCGGGGTCCGGGCAGAAGGAGCAGTTCTTC. Combining the CDR3 with reference TRBV18 and TRBJ2-1 gives the whole variable domain NAGVMQNPRHLVRRRGQEARLRCSPMKGHSHVYWYRQLPEEGLKFMVYLQKENIIDESGMPKERFSAEFPKEGPSILRIQQVVRGDSAAYFCASSPVPGSGQKEQFFGPGTRLTVL.

The chain uses TRBV20-1 and TRBJ1-1, with 7 bases aligning to TRBD1. Germline CDR1 and CDR2: DFQATT and SNEGSKA (reference sequence). The length of the CDR3 is 13 residues. The ends lost 0 bases at V and 9 bases at J; junction bases unmatched: 7. CDR3 region: CSARDSPTGKAFF. In nucleotides, the CDR3 is TGCAGTGCTAGAGATTCCCCGACAGGGAAAGCTTTCTTT.

This clonotype was recorded many times. The chain uses TRBV29-1 and TRBJ2-1; 8 bases line up with TRBD2. Germline V gene data show CDR1 as SQVTM and CDR2 as ANQGSEA. The CDR3 sequence is 15 residues long. V gave up 3 bases and J gave up 7 bases; unmatched junction bases: 11. CDR3 DNA: TGCAGCGTTGAGGGACTAGACTTTGTTGTGAATGAGCAGTTCTTC. Translated: CSVEGLDFVVNEQFF.